Listed below are T cell receptor beta chains from one sample, sequenced in a study of blood T cells in healthy people across ages. Using its own MiXCR run on the 5' RACE reads, TCRdb lists one record per CDR3 protein. The sample contains more than 800,000 distinct CDR3 sequences, more than 25% of which appear only once. Sequencing was performed on blood. These TCRs come from a woman older than 75 in good health. Both conserved end residues are part of each CDR3. A D gene is named only where the DNA matches it firmly. Clone size is stated in some rows and not others, as once, few, many or a class when expanded.

j_call d_call v_call clone_size cdr3_aa cdr3_nt
TRBJ2-3 NA TRBV6-2/TRBV6-3 NA CASSYDGGYGGKDTQYF TGTGCCAGCAGTTACGATGGCGGATACGGCGGAAAAGATACGCAGTATTTT
TRBJ1-2 NA TRBV6-6 NA CASSYGGGEASYGYTF TGTGCCAGCAGTTACGGTGGTGGGGAGGCTAGCTATGGCTACACCTTC
TRBJ2-1 NA TRBV7-9 many CASRGPMANEQFF TGTGCCAGCAGGGGCCCAATGGCGAATGAGCAGTTCTTC
TRBJ1-2 NA TRBV14 few CASSQQVITTHDGYTF TGTGCCAGCAGCCAACAAGTGATAACAACACATGATGGCTACACCTTC
TRBJ2-6 NA TRBV7-3 NA CASSSAPTISGANVLTF TGTGCCAGCAGCTCCGCGCCAACAATCTCCGGGGCCAACGTCCTGACTTTC
TRBJ2-1 NA TRBV6-6 few CASSPQVSRSGEQFF TGTGCCAGCAGTCCCCAAGTGTCACGGTCGGGTGAGCAGTTCTTC
TRBJ1-6 NA TRBV20-1 many CSAREGMSSYNSPLHF TGCAGTGCTAGGGAAGGGATGAGCTCCTATAATTCACCCCTCCACTTT
TRBJ1-6 NA TRBV3-1 NA CASSQKLGKNSPLHF TGTGCCAGCAGCCAAAAGCTGGGGAAGAATTCACCCCTCCACTTT
TRBJ1-5 NA TRBV3-1 NA CASSLYDQPQHF TGTGCCAGCAGCCTTTACGATCAGCCCCAGCATTTT
TRBJ2-5 NA TRBV7-2 many CASSSVGLAVGARETQYF TGTGCCAGCAGCTCCGTAGGGCTCGCGGTCGGTGCGAGGGAGACCCAGTACTTC
TRBJ2-7 TRBD2 TRBV6-2/TRBV6-3 NA CASSYSTGRGYF TGTGCCAGCAGTTACTCGACCGGGAGGGGGTACTTC
TRBJ2-3 TRBD2 TRBV24-1 many CATSDERGVGGTQYF TGTGCCACCAGTGATGAGCGGGGGGTCGGAGGTACGCAGTATTTT
TRBJ2-6 NA TRBV20-1 many CSARAGTTGANVLTF TGCAGTGCTAGAGCAGGGACCACTGGGGCCAACGTCCTGACTTTC
TRBJ2-1 NA TRBV5-1 NA CASSLRDTNNEQFF TGCGCCAGCAGCTTACGTGACACCAACAATGAGCAGTTCTTC
TRBJ1-5 NA TRBV5-6 few CASSLADRDNQPQHF TGTGCCAGCAGCTTGGCCGACAGAGACAATCAGCCCCAGCATTTT
TRBJ2-5 NA TRBV7-2 many CASSRLSLETQYF TGTGCCAGCAGTCGATTAAGCCTAGAGACCCAGTACTTC
TRBJ1-2 NA TRBV30 NA CAWSVLDSFYTF TGTGCCTGGAGTGTCCTTGACAGCTTCTACACCTTC
TRBJ1-3 NA TRBV4-2 NA CASSQAHTGTGNTIYF TGTGCCAGCAGCCAAGCCCACACAGGGACTGGAAACACCATATATTTT
TRBJ2-3 NA TRBV4-3 few CASSQESPGLRATDTQYF TGCGCCAGCAGCCAAGAAAGCCCTGGTCTCCGGGCCACAGATACGCAGTATTTT
TRBJ2-7 NA TRBV5-6 many CASSVTGYYEQYF TGTGCCAGCAGCGTCACAGGGTACTACGAGCAGTACTTC
TRBJ2-1 NA TRBV7-2 NA CASSLGVAVGETQFF TGTGCCAGCAGCTTAGGGGTGGCTGTAGGTGAGACCCAGTTCTTC
TRBJ1-5 NA TRBV3-1 NA CASSHGSGNQPQHF TGTGCCAGCAGCCATGGCTCCGGGAATCAGCCCCAGCATTTT
TRBJ1-5 NA TRBV28 many CASSLTTNQPQHF TGTGCCAGCAGTTTAACCACGAATCAGCCCCAGCATTTT
TRBJ2-3 TRBD2 TRBV6-5 NA CASSYRGLAGAPTDTQYF TGTGCCAGCAGTTACCGGGGACTAGCGGGGGCACCCACAGATACGCAGTATTTT
TRBJ2-7 TRBD2 TRBV6-6 few CASSYEAGGPYEQYF TGTGCCAGCAGTTACGAAGCGGGGGGGCCCTACGAGCAGTACTTC
TRBJ1-6 NA TRBV7-2 many CASRDTYNSPLHF TGTGCCAGCAGAGATACCTATAATTCACCCCTCCACTTT
TRBJ2-3 NA TRBV11-3 NA CTSSLNRGGIDTQYF TGTACCAGCAGCTTGAACAGGGGAGGGATAGATACGCAGTATTTT
TRBJ2-1 TRBD1 TRBV18 few CASSPKTGDNEQFF TGTGCCAGCTCACCTAAGACAGGGGACAATGAGCAGTTCTTC
TRBJ2-2 TRBD2 TRBV7-2 NA CASSLGPTSSTGELFF TGTGCCAGCAGCTTAGGGCCGACTAGCTCCACCGGGGAGCTGTTTTTT
TRBJ2-1 NA TRBV5-1 NA CASSLTSTSYNEQFF TGCGCCAGCAGCTTGACTAGCACCTCCTACAATGAGCAGTTCTTC
TRBJ1-2 TRBD1 TRBV2 many CASRVGQNYGYTF TGTGCCAGTCGAGTGGGACAGAACTATGGCTACACCTTC
TRBJ2-5 TRBD1 TRBV7-9 NA CASRSTGGSPKETQYF TGTGCCAGCAGATCGACAGGGGGCTCTCCGAAAGAGACCCAGTACTTC
TRBJ2-6 TRBD1 TRBV28 many CASSSTTGGARANVLTF TGTGCCAGCAGTTCTACCACAGGGGGCGCGAGGGCCAACGTCCTGACTTTC
TRBJ2-3 TRBD1 TRBV11-3 NA CASSYDRGHENTQYF TGTGCCAGCAGCTACGACAGGGGGCATGAAAATACGCAGTATTTT
TRBJ1-3 NA TRBV4-3 NA CASSQDRANTIYF TGCGCCAGCAGCCAAGACCGCGCAAACACCATATATTTT
TRBJ2-7 NA TRBV7-9 many CASSLVAGLEQYF TGTGCCAGCAGCTTAGTAGCTGGGCTGGAGCAGTACTTC
TRBJ1-5 TRBD1 TRBV29-1 NA CSAGTGNNQPQHF TGCAGCGCCGGGACAGGGAACAATCAGCCCCAGCATTTT
TRBJ2-1 NA TRBV7-9 once CASSCTDLFF TGTGCCAGCAGCTGCACTGACCTCTTCTTC
TRBJ1-2 NA TRBV7-2 many CASSLEGFGYTF TGTGCCAGCAGCTTAGAGGGTTTCGGCTACACCTTC
TRBJ1-4 NA TRBV29-1 NA CSVGKGGTNEKLFF TGCAGCGTTGGAAAGGGTGGTACTAATGAAAAACTGTTTTTT
TRBJ2-7 TRBD1 TRBV5-6 few CASSFYRGYEQYF TGTGCCAGCAGCTTTTACAGGGGTTACGAGCAGTACTTC
TRBJ2-3 TRBD2 TRBV5-1 NA CASSLVGRGGLDTQYF TGCGCCAGCAGCTTGGTTGGGCGGGGGGGCCTAGATACGCAGTATTTT
TRBJ1-6 NA TRBV3-1 few CASSQPGARISPLHF TGTGCCAGCAGCCAGCCAGGGGCGCGGATCTCACCCCTCCACTTT
TRBJ1-4 TRBD1 TRBV20-1 NA CSAREWVMNRGNKKLFF TGCAGTGCTAGAGAGTGGGTAATGAACAGGGGGAATAAAAAACTGTTTTTT
TRBJ2-3 NA TRBV18 few CASSPPRTRGSDTQYF TGTGCCAGCTCACCACCTAGGACTAGGGGGTCAGATACGCAGTATTTT
TRBJ1-1 NA TRBV18 NA CASSRSGDGGTEAFF TGTGCCAGCTCTCGCTCGGGGGACGGGGGCACTGAAGCTTTCTTT